This TCR beta chain was sequenced during a study of CD8 T cells in cerebrospinal fluid in Alzheimer's disease (dated by TCRdb to about 2020). Regarding the complete study: The study assessed CSF T cell clonal expansion with two single-cell approaches: plate-based nested PCR sequencing and droplet-based sequencing. The study examined whether cerebrospinal fluid from healthy elderly individuals and from patients with neurodegenerative disease contained clonally expanded T cells. A total of some 25 samples were covered by the CSF gene-expression analysis, in which Parkinson's disease patients were included. The droplet-based CSF analysis comparing patients with controls included roughly 9 healthy controls (approximately 11,000 cells) and roughly 9 patients with MCI or Alzheimer's disease (about 10,000 cells). General conclusions and limits of the study: It was cautioned by the authors that a causal link between EBV and Alzheimer's disease is not established by the detection of EBV-specific TCRs in CSF. When the data were pooled, most of the 6 Alzheimer's patients but only 1 of 10 healthy subjects had a highly expanded clone, defined as one making up at least 3% of TCRs. The EBV-specific clones were neither the most highly expanded clones nor enriched among patients. The largest CSF clone made up a higher percentage of TCRs in patients with MCI or Alzheimer's disease than in controls. The overall clonality comparison included only samples with detectable clones (11 healthy, 5 MCI, 5 AD, 6 PD).

Going by frequency alone, this clonotype is medium-sized (0.01 to 0.1%); a count is unavailable. The specificity of this receptor is unknown. From the cysteine through the phenylalanine, the CDR3 covers 15 amino acids. The DNA is unrecorded. The germline V gene supplies CDR1 SGHDT and CDR2 YYEEEE. Library creation used 10x single-cell sequencing. Profiling of CSF cells was done with 10X Genomics single-cell V(D)J and 5' gene-expression libraries. An Illumina NextSeq550 was used to sequence CSF single-cell TCR libraries. For the original study's pipeline: V(D)J reads were aligned to the vdj-GRCh38 alts ensemble 2.0.0 reference and were analysed with the Cell Ranger vdj pipeline. Clonotypes were defined as cell barcodes sharing the same set of productive CDR3 nucleotide sequences. To connect clonality with transcriptional profiles, clonotype information was added to the gene-expression metadata in Seurat v3.0. Any CSF cell with more than 1,800 genes, more than 7,500 UMIs or more than 10% mitochondrial reads was excluded. To identify TCRs with known antigen specificity, CDR3-beta sequences were compared against VDJdb. Network analysis of clone sharing used the R package qgraph and included only TCRs with complete alpha and beta chains. TCRdb reprocessed the reads, so every CDR3 protein sequence counts as one entry and DNA is not shown. TCRdb, not the authors, supplied the V and J calls. For this sample, the table gives over 1,000 distinct CDR3 sequences. In total, the top ten clones hold approximately 16% of the sample.

Because antigen-specific T cells had previously been reported in Parkinson's disease blood, the researchers used Parkinson's disease patients as a neurodegenerative disease comparison group. Every participant was in good physical condition and had no acute infectious disease. Biomarkers including neurofilament, amyloid-beta and tau were used to confirm neurodegeneration in the patients. For droplet-based sequencing, live CSF cells were sorted using a live/dead marker. CSF was obtained by lumbar puncture, and immune cells were pelleted by centrifugation at 300g. CSF samples were checked for red blood cells, and any sample contaminated with blood was excluded. CSF cells were cryopreserved by placing the cells in freezing medium, freezing the cells overnight at -80 degrees C, and then storing the cells in liquid nitrogen. Before analysis, CSF samples were stored for less than seven months.

The sample comprised cerebrospinal fluid. This TCR derives from a human donor with Parkinson's disease. Rearrangement joined TRBV5-6 to TRBJ1-1; TCRdb picks TRBD1, but there is no DNA to check that call. The CDR3 corresponds to CASSLRPGGITEAFF.